Presented here are 9 T cell receptor beta chains from one specimen sequenced in a study of T cells in Graves' hyperthyroidism and ophthalmopathy. Amplification targeted TCR beta CDR3 regions from RNA transcripts. First-round RT-PCR of the TCR CDR3 relied on the HTBI primer set. TCRdb re-analysed the multiplex PCR reads in MiXCR, keeping a single row per CDR3 protein. This repertoire shows 530,000 or so distinct CDR3 sequences, about 24% found once; its top ten account for over 9%. Sequenced sample: blood. The receptor set was obtained from a woman in her 30s with Graves' ophthalmopathy.

The rearrangement joins TRBV28 to TRBJ1-5; D may be TRBD1 (5 bases). There are 14 residues in the CDR3. The V and J ends lost 3 bases and 4 bases respectively, with 10 bases between them. Germline-derived CDR1 and CDR2 are MDHEN and SYDVKM. The chain's CDR3 is CASSFAGKNQPQHF. The CDR3 nucleotides read TGTGCCAGCAGTTTTGCAGGGAAGAATCAGCCCCAGCATTTT.

This clonotype was counted only a few times. Here the CDR3 reads CSARDGASGLQETQYF. In DNA form, the CDR3 reads TGCAGTGCTAGAGATGGCGCTAGCGGACTCCAAGAGACCCAGTACTTC. The chain recombines TRBV20-1 with TRBJ2-5, with 7 nucleotides matching TRBD2. Germline CDR1 and CDR2: DFQATT and SNEGSKA (reference sequence). The J segment lost 1 base and the V segment lost 0 bases, leaving 8 bases of the junction unmatched. The CDR3 sequence is 16 residues long.

This clonotype was counted at least ten times. The chain recombines TRBV7-9 with TRBJ1-2; TRBD1 aligns across 7 bases. CDR3 length: 14 amino acids. CDR1 and CDR2 from the germline V gene are SEHNR and FQNEAQ (reference sequence). V shed 2 bases and J 6 bases; nucleotides not matched to a gene: 6. The CDR3 sequence: CASSLRGGGHGYTF. The CDR3 bases are TGTGCCAGCAGCTTAAGAGGAGGGGGCCATGGCTACACCTTC.

The table lists this clonotype with many counts. This chain joins TRBV27 and TRBJ1-5; unclear D gene. Germline loops: CDR1 MNHEY, CDR2 SMNVEV (reference sequence). The CDR3 extends over 13 amino acids. Deletions cut 2 bases from V and 6 bases from J, with 8 bases between. As DNA, the CDR3 is TGTGCCAGCAGTTTAGCCCCGAGTCAGCCCCAGCATTTT. Its protein is CASSLAPSQPQHF.

At least ten counts were recorded for this clonotype. This chain uses TRBV10-3 with TRBJ2-7; tentatively, D is TRBD2 (7 bases). The CDR3 has 16 amino acids. Trimming took 3 bases from V and 5 from J, leaving 20 bases between them. Germline CDR1 ENHRY, CDR2 SYGVKD. Written as DNA, the CDR3 is TGTGCCATCAGTGAACGATGGGCAGGGGCGGGAGACGAGCAGTACTTC. Its protein is CAISERWAGAGDEQYF.

The sample holds many counts of this clonotype. The rearrangement links TRBV6-5 to TRBJ1-1, with D perhaps TRBD1 (6 bases). Trimming took 6 bases from V and 1 from J, leaving 12 bases between them. The CDR3 is 14 residues long. Germline CDR1 and CDR2: MNHEY and SVGAGI. DNA for the CDR3: TGTGCCAGCAGCGGGGGCGGAACGAACACTGAAGCTTTCTTT. Translation: CASSGGGTNTEAFF.

The chain is built from TRBV6-4 and TRBJ2-7, with 9 bases matching TRBD2. Trimming cost V 6 bases and J 3 bases; bases outside gene matches: 9. This CDR3 is built from 15 residues. The V gene's germline CDR1 is MRHNA and CDR2 SNTAGT. This chain's CDR3 is CASRAASGGNYEQYF. CDR3 coding DNA: TGTGCCAGCAGGGCGGCAAGCGGGGGGAACTACGAGCAGTACTTC.

The genes are TRBV9 and TRBJ2-7, with a weak D call TRBD1 (6 bases). The germline V and J ends were trimmed by 4 bases and 3 bases, with 17 bases remaining between them. The CDR3 has 15 amino acids. CDR1 and CDR2 (germline): SGDLS, YYNGEE. The CDR3, as DNA: TGTGCCAGCAGCCTCGGACAGCCGGAGCTCTACGAGCAGTACTTC. This gives the protein CASSLGQPELYEQYF. Looking up the rest from reference TRBV9 and TRBJ2-7 gives the full variable domain: DSGVTQTPKHLITATGQRVTLRCSPRSGDLSVYWYQQSLDQGLQFLIQYYNGEERAKGNILERFSAQQFPDLHSELNLSSLELGDSALYFCASSLGQPELYEQYFGPGTRLTVT.

This clonotype was detected many times. The rearrangement joins TRBV7-8 to TRBJ1-2; possible D gene TRBD1, 5 bases. The germline V gene has CDR1 SGHVS and CDR2 FQNEAQ. V was trimmed by 5 bases and J by 8 bases, leaving 18 bases between them. This CDR3 is built from 14 residues. CDR3 nucleotides: TGTGCCAGCAGCGTCATGATGGGGGTTAGCGGCTACACCTTC. This codes for CASSVMMGVSGYTF.